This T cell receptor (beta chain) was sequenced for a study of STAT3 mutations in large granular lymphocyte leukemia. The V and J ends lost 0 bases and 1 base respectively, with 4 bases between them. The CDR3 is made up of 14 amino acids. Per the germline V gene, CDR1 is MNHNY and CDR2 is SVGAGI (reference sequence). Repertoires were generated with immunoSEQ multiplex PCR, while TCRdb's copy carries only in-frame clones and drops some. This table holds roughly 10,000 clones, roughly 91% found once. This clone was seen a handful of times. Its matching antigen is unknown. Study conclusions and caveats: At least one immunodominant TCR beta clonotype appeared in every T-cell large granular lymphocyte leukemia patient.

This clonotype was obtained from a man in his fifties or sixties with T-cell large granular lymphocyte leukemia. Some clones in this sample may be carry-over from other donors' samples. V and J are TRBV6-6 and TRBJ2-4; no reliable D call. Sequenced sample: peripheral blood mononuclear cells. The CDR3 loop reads CASSYSTAKNIQYF. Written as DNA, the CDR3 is TGTGCCAGCAGTTACTCGACCGCCAAAAACATTCAGTACTTC.